This T cell receptor (beta chain) appears in the sequencing data of a study of identical twins. Study conclusions and caveats: Its conclusions, products of cross-sectional statistical analysis, did not come from following the same donors.

CDR3 length: 16 residues. V shed 5 bases, J shed 0 bases, and the junction held 3 bases outside the gene matches. The germline CDR1 and CDR2 sequences are KGHDR and SFDVKD. In this sample, this clonotype turned up many times. Its target is unknown. MiXCR, run by TCRdb on the 5' RACE reads, gives a single entry per CDR3 protein. The sample consists of hundreds of thousands of distinct CDR3 sequences, just over 7% of them appearing once. The same sample was also studied in work on yellow fever vaccine responses in identical twins.

The rearrangement uses TRBV24-1 and TRBJ2-2; 9 nucleotides agree with TRBD2. The TCR was taken from a woman younger than 30 in good health. The sample comprised PBMCs. The CDR3 spells CATSVAGGSNTGELFF. DNA of the CDR3: TGTGCCACCAGTGTGGCGGGAGGGTCGAACACCGGGGAGCTGTTTTTT.